This TCR beta chain emerged from a study of T cells after yellow fever vaccination. MiXCR was run by TCRdb on the 5' RACE reads, yielding one entry per CDR3 protein. The sample includes 200,000 to 300,000 distinct CDR3 sequences, roughly 13% of them seen just once. The source was CD4+ T cells sorted from PBMCs, collected 45 days after the yellow fever booster vaccination. The source of this sequence is a man younger than 40 who received the YFV17D yellow fever vaccine.

For the CDR3, the DNA is TGTGCCAGCAGCTTAGTACCGGGGGCCTACGAGCAGTACTTC. This codes for CASSLVPGAYEQYF. V is TRBV7-9 and J is TRBJ2-7; TRBD2 is a possible D gene (6 bases). V was cut by 1 base and J by 2 bases, with 9 bases left in between. The CDR3 totals 14 residues. Germline-derived CDR1 and CDR2 are SEHNR and FQNEAQ (reference sequence).